The 24 T cell receptor beta chains listed next were all sequenced from one sample in a study of T-cell memory formation after mild COVID-19 listed by TCRdb under 2021. Library prep was done by 5' RACE. For sequencing, an Illumina NovaSeq 6000 was employed. TCRdb took the public reads, trimmed them with fastp at Q25, ran MiXCR for clone calling and kept in-frame beta chains. Rows with one shared CDR3 protein collapse into an entry with the most common genes and DNA. Here the sample has approximately 260,000 distinct CDR3 sequences; about 17% occur a single time. The ten largest clones take up roughly a fifth of the sample. Sequencing was done on a sample of PBMCs or a T cell subset sorted from them (not recorded which). These receptors originate from a man younger than 35 who had mild COVID-19 (a few samples of this study predate the infection). The sample titles of this study are shuffled in the database, so cell type and time point are left out; the donor was told from shared clones.

This chain uses TRBV5-6 with TRBJ1-6, with a weak D call TRBD1 (5 bases). The germline CDR1 and CDR2 sequences are SGHDT and YYEEEE. V was cut by 4 bases and J by 7 bases, with 15 bases left in between. The CDR3 consists of 15 residues. This CDR3 is CASSADSFWNSPLHF. Here the CDR3 DNA reads TGTGCCAGCAGCGCCGACAGCTTTTGGAATTCACCCCTCCACTTT.

The CDR3 DNA reads TGTGCCAGCTCCCCAGGGACAGGGTCGTACCACGAGCAGTACTTC. Protein product: CASSPGTGSYHEQYF. The rearrangement joins TRBV18 to TRBJ2-7; TRBD1 aligns across 9 bases. V dropped 6 bases and J dropped 5; count of bases not matched to a gene: 11. The germline gives CDR1 KGHSH, CDR2 LQKENI. The CDR3 runs 15 residues.

This clonotype was observed at least ten times. The CDR3 spells CASSLDPLSGREFF. In DNA form, the CDR3 reads TGTGCCAGCAGCTTAGACCCCCTCAGTGGTCGTGAGTTCTTC. The chain has TRBV11-2 and TRBJ2-1; no reliable D call. The CDR3 consists of 14 residues. The germline V gene has CDR1 SGHAT and CDR2 FQNNGV. With 0 bases removed from V and 14 bases from J, the gap between germline ends came to 17 bases.

The rearrangement uses TRBV7-9 and TRBJ1-6; maybe TRBD1 (5 bases). The CDR3 is 15 amino acids. The V end was cut by 1 base, the J end by 8 bases, with 12 bases between. Germline loops: CDR1 SEHNR, CDR2 FQNEAQ (reference sequence). The CDR3 region is CASSLEQGGHSPLHF. Written as DNA, the CDR3 is TGTGCCAGCAGCTTAGAGCAGGGAGGTCATTCACCCCTCCACTTT. The complete variable domain, with remaining parts taken from reference TRBV7-9 and TRBJ1-6, reads DTGVSQNPRHKITKRGQNVTFRCDPISEHNRLYWYRQTLGQGPEFLTYFQNEAQLEKSRLLSDRFSAERPKGSFSTLEIQRTEQGDSAMYLCASSLEQGGHSPLHFGNGTRLTVT.

This clonotype was picked up many times. J is TRBJ2-1 and V is TRBV15; D ambiguous. The CDR3 totals 14 residues. Trimming pared 1 base from V and 6 bases from J, leaving 10 bases between. CDR1 and CDR2 (germline): LNHNV, YYDKDF (reference sequence). DNA for the CDR3: TGTGCCACCAGCAGAGCCCTCGGACGCAATGAGCAGTTCTTC. Encoded protein: CATSRALGRNEQFF.

V is TRBV20-1 and J is TRBJ2-5, with TRBD2 matching 8 bases. The CDR3 spans 12 residues. CDR1 is DFQATT, CDR2 SNEGSKA, per germline (reference sequence). After removal of 6 bases from V and 4 bases from J, the junction contained 4 bases not matched to a gene. The CDR3: CSAGGGGETQYF. CDR3 coding DNA: TGCAGTGCCGGGGGGGGTGGAGAGACCCAGTACTTC.

This clonotype showed up just a few times. The gene calls are TRBV7-2 and TRBJ1-5; no clear D gene. Germline CDR1 reads SGHTA; CDR2 reads FQGNSA. This CDR3 is 15 amino acids long. V lost 1 base and J 4 bases, leaving 11 bases between the germline ends. The CDR3 DNA sequence: TGTGCCAGCAGCTTAGGGGCACGGGAAAATCAGCCCCAGCATTTT. It codes for CASSLGARENQPQHF.

V is TRBV5-5 and J is TRBJ2-5; 7 bases line up with TRBD2. Germline V gene lookup returns CDR1 SGHKS and CDR2 YYEKEE (reference sequence). V shed 0 bases and J 4 bases; nucleotides not matched to a gene: 6. The CDR3 loop spans 15 amino acids. DNA for the CDR3: TGTGCCAGCAGCTTGGTGGTGGGAGGGGCAGAGACCCAGTACTTC. Its protein product is CASSLVVGGAETQYF.

This clonotype appeared a few times. This chain joins TRBV4-2 and TRBJ2-1, with D uncertain. V shed 1 base and J shed 4 bases, with 17 bases lying between them. In germline, CDR1 is LGHNA, CDR2 YNFKEQ. The CDR3 spans 17 residues. CDR3 nucleotide sequence: TGTGCCAGCAGCCAAGTTAACCTACCCGTCTTGTACAATGAGCAGTTCTTC. It specifies CASSQVNLPVLYNEQFF.

In its sample, this clonotype was seen a few times. The J gene is TRBJ1-4, the V gene TRBV20-1; D is undetermined. Trimming left V 6 bases short and J 6 bases short, with 20 bases between. Germline assignment: CDR1 DFQATT and CDR2 SNEGSKA (reference sequence). This CDR3 has 15 amino acids. This CDR3 is CSALGPPATYEKLFF. The CDR3 bases are TGCAGTGCCCTCGGACCACCTGCCACTTATGAAAAACTGTTTTTT.

This clonotype showed up just a few times. The chain employs TRBV15 and TRBJ2-3; perhaps TRBD1 as D (6 bases). Germline V gene data show CDR1 as LNHNV and CDR2 as YYDKDF (reference sequence). Deletions cut 4 bases from V and 1 base from J, with 9 bases between. The length of the CDR3 is 14 residues. This CDR3 reads CATSIPGGTDTQYF. CDR3 nucleotide sequence: TGTGCCACCAGCATCCCAGGGGGCACAGATACGCAGTATTTT.

This clonotype was counted only a few times. The chain recombines TRBV27 with TRBJ2-3, with 12 nucleotides matching TRBD2. V shed 5 bases, J shed 1 base, and the junction held 7 bases outside the gene matches. Germline V gene data show CDR1 as MNHEY and CDR2 as SMNVEV (reference sequence). The CDR3 spans 17 residues. The chain's CDR3 is CASSRLAGAVGTDTQYF. The DNA of the CDR3 is TGTGCCAGCAGTAGACTAGCGGGAGCCGTGGGCACAGATACGCAGTATTTT.

This clonotype showed up just a few times. CDR3 protein: CSARDRQSWPRMQGSNEKLFF. The CDR3 DNA is TGCAGTGCTAGAGATCGACAGTCTTGGCCGAGGATGCAAGGATCTAATGAAAAACTGTTTTTT. The rearrangement uses TRBV20-1 and TRBJ1-4, with a possible D match to TRBD1 (5 bases). V was trimmed by 0 bases and J by 3 bases, leaving 29 bases between them. Germline V gives CDR1 DFQATT, CDR2 SNEGSKA (reference sequence). CDR3 size: 21 residues.

Only a few counts were recorded for this clonotype. The V call is TRBV20-1, the J call TRBJ1-5, with TRBD1 matching 9 bases. CDR3 length: 15 amino acids. Germline values: CDR1 DFQATT, CDR2 SNEGSKA (reference sequence). Unmatched junction bases numbered 15, after V lost 6 bases and J lost 9 bases. In DNA form, the CDR3 reads TGCAGTGCCCCACCGACAGGGGGAGGACTTTGGCCCCAGCATTTT. This gives the protein CSAPPTGGGLWPQHF.

The chain has TRBV29-1 and TRBJ1-1; D uncertain. The CDR3 has 13 residues. CDR1 and CDR2 from the germline V gene are SQVTM and ANQGSEA. V lost 2 bases to trimming and J lost 1 base, with 8 bases between them. The CDR3 DNA reads as TGCAGCGTTGAATTGTGGAAGAACACTGAAGCTTTCTTT. Amino acids: CSVELWKNTEAFF.

This clonotype was counted between two and nine times. The CDR3 protein is CASSQAVAMDRGNSPLHF. The CDR3 DNA reads as TGCGCCAGCAGCCAAGCCGTAGCCATGGACCGGGGGAATTCACCCCTCCACTTT. This chain connects TRBV4-3 to TRBJ1-6; perhaps TRBD1 as D (5 bases). CDR1 and CDR2 (germline): LGHNA, YSLEER. Trimming pared 1 base from V and 7 bases from J, leaving 20 bases between. The CDR3 is 18 residues long.

This clonotype was counted a few times. The V call is TRBV6-6, the J call TRBJ1-2; no definite D call. This CDR3 contains 10 residues. The germline V and J ends were trimmed by 8 bases and 5 bases, with 6 bases remaining between them. Germline V CDR1 and CDR2: MNHNY, SVGAGI (reference sequence). This CDR3 is CASVGYGYTF. The CDR3, as DNA: TGTGCCAGCGTCGGGTATGGCTACACCTTC.

This clonotype was picked up a small number of times. This chain links TRBV4-1 with TRBJ2-2; 12 nucleotides match TRBD1. V lost 6 bases to trimming and J lost 6 bases; unmatched junction nucleotides: 14. The CDR3 runs to 18 residues. Looked up from germline, CDR1 is MGHRA and CDR2 is YSYEKL. The CDR3, as DNA: TGCGCCAGCAGAGGGGGGACAGGGGGCTCTCGCGGAGCCGGGGAGCTGTTTTTT. It encodes CASRGGTGGSRGAGELFF.

The chain uses TRBV9 and TRBJ2-3; D not resolved. Germline V gene data show CDR1 as SGDLS and CDR2 as YYNGEE. V gave up 3 bases and J gave up 9 bases, with 20 bases separating them. The CDR3 runs 15 residues. CDR3 DNA sequence: TGTGCCAGCAGCGCCCCCGGTGCATCCCAAGTGACGCAGTATTTT. Encoded protein: CASSAPGASQVTQYF.

V usage is TRBV6-5 and J usage is TRBJ1-1; D is unclear. The germline V and J ends were trimmed by 6 bases and 5 bases, with 19 bases remaining between them. Germline lookup yields CDR1 MNHEY and CDR2 SVGAGI. The CDR3 is 15 residues long. CDR3 sequence reads: CASRRSFDPRTEAFF. CDR3 nucleotide sequence: TGTGCCAGCAGGAGGTCTTTTGACCCGAGGACTGAAGCTTTCTTT.

The chain joins TRBV29-1 to TRBJ2-3, with D maybe TRBD1 (6 bases). The CDR3 covers 13 residues. The V end lost 3 bases, the J end lost 1 base, and 8 bases lay between the germline ends. Germline lookup yields CDR1 SQVTM and CDR2 ANQGSEA. The CDR3 bases are TGCAGCGTTGAGACAGGTCGCACAGATACGCAGTATTTT. Its protein is CSVETGRTDTQYF.

This clonotype has more than one count but fewer than ten. This chain joins TRBV7-2 and TRBJ2-3, with a weak D call TRBD1 (6 bases). Trimming shortened V by 5 bases and J by 9 bases, and 12 bases separated the two germline ends. The CDR3 totals 12 residues. Germline CDR1 is SGHTA and CDR2 is FQGNSA. The CDR3 spells CASSEGHQTQYF. DNA for the CDR3: TGTGCCAGCAGCGAGGGACACCAAACGCAGTATTTT.

This clonotype came up a few times. This chain joins TRBV21-1 and TRBJ2-7; the table's D call, TRBD1, was not checked against the DNA. TRBV21-1 is reported as a pseudogene. CDR3 length equals 16 residues. DNA for the CDR3: TGTGCCAGCAGCAGCCCCCGGGACAGGGTGTCCTACGAGCAGTACGTC. Translating it yields CASSSPRDRVSYEQYV.

This clonotype was observed a few times. The chain carries TRBV6-5 and TRBJ1-5; D not certain. Trimming removed 4 bases at V and 4 bases at J, with 8 bases between. CDR3 length: 13 amino acids. Germline V gene lookup returns CDR1 MNHEY and CDR2 SVGAGI. CDR3 sequence: CASSSQPNQPQHF. The CDR3 DNA sequence: TGTGCCAGCAGTTCGCAACCGAATCAGCCCCAGCATTTT.